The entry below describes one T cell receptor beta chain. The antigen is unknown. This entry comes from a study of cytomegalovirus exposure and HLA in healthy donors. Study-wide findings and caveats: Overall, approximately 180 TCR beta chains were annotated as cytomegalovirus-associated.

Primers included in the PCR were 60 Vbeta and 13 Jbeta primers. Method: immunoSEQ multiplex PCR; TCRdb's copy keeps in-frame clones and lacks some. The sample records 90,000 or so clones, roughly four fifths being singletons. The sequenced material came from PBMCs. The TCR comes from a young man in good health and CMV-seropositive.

The CDR3 bases are TGTGCCAGCAGCCAACCCGGGACATTTTCCTACGAGCAGTACTTC. Its protein product is CASSQPGTFSYEQYF. The chain has TRBV11-2 and TRBJ2-7, with a weak D call TRBD1 (6 bases). V dropped 5 bases and J dropped 1 base, with 15 bases sitting between them. The CDR3 has 15 amino acids. Germline V gene data show CDR1 as SGHAT and CDR2 as FQNNGV.